The 17 T cell receptor beta chains presented below share a single source sample, sequenced in a study of vaccination and CD4 T cells after COVID-19. MiXCR, applied by TCRdb to the PCR reads, yields one record per CDR3 protein. The sample contains about 21,000 distinct CDR3 sequences, more than 45% of which appear only once. The sample was CD4+ T cells from blood, taken before SARS-CoV-2 vaccination. The source of these receptors is a human donor who had recovered from COVID-19.

This clonotype was recorded a few times. The chain couples TRBV28 to TRBJ2-1; 7 positions match TRBD2. The CDR3 runs 16 residues. The junction had 14 bases not matched to a gene; V was cut back by 5 bases and J by 7 bases. Looked up from germline, CDR1 is MDHEN and CDR2 is SYDVKM. The CDR3 DNA is TGTGCCAGCAGTCCCCCGACTAGCCAAAGGGGAAATGAGCAGTTCTTC. This codes for CASSPPTSQRGNEQFF.

The rearrangement links TRBV11-2 to TRBJ1-2; TRBD1 aligns across 7 bases. Germline V lookup: CDR1 SGHAT, CDR2 FQNNGV. There are 14 residues in the CDR3. The junction had 3 bases not matched to a gene; V was cut back by 4 bases and J by 1 base. Here the CDR3 DNA reads TGTGCCAGCAGCTCGACAGGGCTTAACTATGGCTACACCTTC. This gives the protein CASSSTGLNYGYTF.

The chain is built from TRBV28 and TRBJ1-5; 10 nucleotides match TRBD1. Germline V gene sequence: CDR1 MDHEN, CDR2 SYDVKM. Unmatched junction bases numbered 5, after V lost 6 bases and J lost 6 bases. The CDR3 extends over 14 amino acids. The CDR3 region is CASRRTGGGQPQHF. The CDR3, as DNA: TGTGCCAGCAGAAGGACAGGGGGAGGTCAGCCCCAGCATTTT.

This clonotype was observed a handful of times. The chain employs TRBV20-1 and TRBJ2-1, with D hard to call. The V gene's germline CDR1 is DFQATT and CDR2 SNEGSKA (reference sequence). The V end lost 2 bases, the J end lost 2 bases, and 7 bases lay between the germline ends. CDR3 length: 13 residues. CDR3: CSARLDTYNEQFF. The CDR3 DNA follows: TGCAGTGCTAGACTCGACACCTACAATGAGCAGTTCTTC.

This clonotype was recorded a few times. The V call is TRBV19, the J call TRBJ1-5; D gene unclear. The CDR3 contains 13 residues. V dropped 3 bases and J dropped 2 bases, with 5 bases sitting between them. The germline CDR1 and CDR2 sequences are LNHDA and SQIVND (reference sequence). DNA of the CDR3: TGTGCCAGTAGTATTGGGGGCAATCAGCCCCAGCATTTT. Translation gives CASSIGGNQPQHF. Full variable domain (rest looked up from reference TRBV19 and TRBJ1-5): DGGITQSPKYLFRKEGQNVTLSCEQNLNHDAMYWYRQDPGQGLRLIYYSQIVNDFQKGDIAEGYSVSREKKESFPLTVTSAQKNPTAFYLCASSIGGNQPQHFGDGTRLSIL.

This chain joins TRBV6-5 and TRBJ1-1; TRBD1 agrees at 8 bases. With V trimmed by 4 bases and J by 9 bases, 7 bases remained unmatched. The germline V gene has CDR1 MNHEY and CDR2 SVGAGI. This CDR3 spans 13 amino acids. This CDR3 reads CASSFKDREKAFF. The CDR3 DNA follows: TGTGCCAGCAGTTTCAAGGACAGGGAGAAAGCTTTCTTT.

The chain has TRBV7-6 and TRBJ1-1, with 7 bases matching TRBD1. The CDR3 is made up of 14 amino acids. Per germline, CDR1 SGHVS and CDR2 FNYEAQ. The ends lost 4 bases at V and 0 bases at J; junction bases unmatched: 2. The CDR3 coding sequence is TGTGCCAGCAGCTCACAGGGGATGAACACTGAAGCTTTCTTT. Its translation is CASSSQGMNTEAFF.

The J gene is TRBJ2-3, the V gene TRBV18; 8 positions match TRBD2. Trimming at V came to 4 bases and at J to 3 bases, leaving 3 bases not matched to a gene. CDR1 KGHSH and CDR2 LQKENI come from the germline V gene. The CDR3 is 14 residues long. CDR3 DNA: TGTGCCAGCTCACGAACTAGCGGTACAGATACGCAGTATTTT. Protein: CASSRTSGTDTQYF.

The chain couples TRBV2 to TRBJ1-1, with D unresolved. This CDR3 is built from 15 residues. V lost 2 bases, J lost 0 bases, and 10 bases lay in between. CDR1 SNHLY and CDR2 FYNNEI come from the germline V gene. CDR3 nucleotide sequence: TGTGCCAGCAGTGAACAACAGATTATGAACACTGAAGCTTTCTTT. It translates to CASSEQQIMNTEAFF.

This clonotype was observed a handful of times. This chain joins TRBV6-2 or TRBV6-3 and TRBJ2-4; 10 nucleotides match TRBD2. The germline gives CDR1 MNHEY, CDR2 SVGEGT. This CDR3 is 14 amino acids long. V dropped 7 bases and J dropped 8; count of bases not matched to a gene: 8. The CDR3 region has the DNA TGTGCCAGCACCTTAGCGGGGGGTGGGGACATTCAGTACTTC. As protein: CASTLAGGGDIQYF.

This clonotype was found once. V gene TRBV9 combines with J gene TRBJ2-4, with 7 bases that match TRBD1. The junction had 6 bases not matched to a gene; V was cut back by 4 bases and J by 5 bases. Germline loops: CDR1 SGDLS, CDR2 YYNGEE. This CDR3 comprises 14 residues. This chain's CDR3 is CASSSGQSQNIQYF. CDR3 DNA sequence: TGTGCCAGCAGCTCGGGACAGTCCCAAAACATTCAGTACTTC.

This clonotype was observed a handful of times. The rearrangement joins TRBV27 to TRBJ1-2; the D gene is possibly TRBD1 (6 bases). CDR1 and CDR2 from the germline V gene are MNHEY and SMNVEV (reference sequence). The germline V and J ends were trimmed by 3 bases and 4 bases, with 12 bases remaining between them. The CDR3 runs to 14 residues. CDR3 bases: TGTGCCAGCAGTTTGAAAGGGGGGAGCTATGGCTACACCTTC. Amino acids: CASSLKGGSYGYTF.

The chain uses TRBV7-8 and TRBJ2-1, with no clear D. CDR3 length: 16 residues. V dropped 3 bases and J dropped 5 bases, with 17 bases sitting between them. Germline V lookup: CDR1 SGHVS, CDR2 FQNEAQ. CDR3: CASSFDPPLADNEQFF. The CDR3 nucleotides read TGTGCCAGCAGCTTCGACCCTCCTTTGGCGGACAATGAGCAGTTCTTC.

Here the CDR3 DNA reads TGCAGTGCTGGGTCTGATAGCGGGACAGGGAATGGAGATACGCAGTATTTT. It specifies CSAGSDSGTGNGDTQYF. This rearrangement joins TRBV20-1 to TRBJ2-3; perhaps TRBD1 as D (9 bases). V dropped 5 bases and J dropped 5 bases, with 26 bases sitting between them. The CDR3 is 17 residues long. CDR1 DFQATT and CDR2 SNEGSKA come from the germline V gene (reference sequence).

This clonotype was counted only a few times. V is TRBV6-2 or TRBV6-3 and J is TRBJ2-7, with a possible D match to TRBD2 (6 bases). CDR1 and CDR2 (germline): MNHEY, SVGEGT. The CDR3 consists of 14 residues. Trimming took off 7 bases at V and 0 bases at J, with 13 bases between the two ends. This CDR3 reads CASTRDSNSYEQYF. For the CDR3, the DNA is TGTGCCAGCACTCGGGACTCGAACTCCTACGAGCAGTACTTC.

The V and J genes are TRBV6-1 and TRBJ2-3; the D is unclear. The CDR3 is made up of 16 amino acids. V was pared by 7 bases and J by 1 base, with 18 bases between. Germline V gene data show CDR1 as MNHNS and CDR2 as SASEGT. Here the CDR3 reads CASTPGIGRGTDTQYF. CDR3 coding DNA: TGTGCCAGCACCCCCGGAATAGGCCGAGGCACAGATACGCAGTATTTT.

The count of this clonotype is one. This chain links TRBV7-9 with TRBJ1-1; possibly TRBD1 for D (5 bases). With 4 bases removed from V and 5 bases from J, the gap between germline ends came to 26 bases. Germline CDR1 and CDR2: SEHNR and FQNEAQ (reference sequence). The CDR3 is 18 amino acids. This CDR3 is CASSSLGRGSSTITEAFF. CDR3 DNA sequence: TGTGCCAGCAGCTCGCTGGGGAGGGGTTCTTCCACGATAACTGAAGCTTTCTTT.